The source of this T cell receptor beta chain is a study of blood T cell repertoires in COVID-19. Study details: There were acute and convalescent COVID-19 samples, and they came from the United States, Italy and Spain. The analysed material was cDNA or gDNA that came from T cells, B-cell-depleted T cells, or PBMCs.

Germline V gene data show CDR1 as SGHRS and CDR2 as YFSETQ. V lost 4 bases to trimming and J lost 1 base; unmatched junction nucleotides: 7. The CDR3 runs to 15 residues. Per the original methods: Counts of nucleated cells, estimated from reference gene primer amplification, were obtained. This table comes from immunoSEQ multiplex PCR, and its TCRdb copy is limited to in-frame clones, with some not included. V and J calls and clone size are those listed in that table; D and trimming were worked out from the DNA. The data contain 75,000 to 100,000 clones, around 90% of them singletons. Sequencing used peripheral blood. This chain joins TRBV5-1 and TRBJ2-5; 7 nucleotides align to TRBD1. The origin of this receptor is a man aged 65 to 79 with acute or convalescent COVID-19. CDR3 amino acids: CASSPPTGTQETQYF. The CDR3 DNA reads TGCGCCAGCAGCCCGCCGACAGGGACCCAAGAGACCCAGTACTTC.